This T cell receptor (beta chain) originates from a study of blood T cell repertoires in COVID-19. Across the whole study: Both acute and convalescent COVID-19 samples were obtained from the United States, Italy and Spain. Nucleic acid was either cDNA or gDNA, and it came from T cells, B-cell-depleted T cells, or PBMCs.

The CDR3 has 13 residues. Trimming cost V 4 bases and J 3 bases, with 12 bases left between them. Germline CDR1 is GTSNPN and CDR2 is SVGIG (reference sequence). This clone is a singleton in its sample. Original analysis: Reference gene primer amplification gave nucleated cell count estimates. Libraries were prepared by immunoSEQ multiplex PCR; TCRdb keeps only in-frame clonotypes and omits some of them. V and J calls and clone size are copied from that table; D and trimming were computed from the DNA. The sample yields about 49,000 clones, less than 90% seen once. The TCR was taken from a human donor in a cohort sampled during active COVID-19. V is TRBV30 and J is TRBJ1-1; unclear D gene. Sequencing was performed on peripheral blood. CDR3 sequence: CAWKLERDTEAFF. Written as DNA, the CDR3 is TGTGCCTGGAAACTAGAGAGGGACACTGAAGCTTTCTTT.